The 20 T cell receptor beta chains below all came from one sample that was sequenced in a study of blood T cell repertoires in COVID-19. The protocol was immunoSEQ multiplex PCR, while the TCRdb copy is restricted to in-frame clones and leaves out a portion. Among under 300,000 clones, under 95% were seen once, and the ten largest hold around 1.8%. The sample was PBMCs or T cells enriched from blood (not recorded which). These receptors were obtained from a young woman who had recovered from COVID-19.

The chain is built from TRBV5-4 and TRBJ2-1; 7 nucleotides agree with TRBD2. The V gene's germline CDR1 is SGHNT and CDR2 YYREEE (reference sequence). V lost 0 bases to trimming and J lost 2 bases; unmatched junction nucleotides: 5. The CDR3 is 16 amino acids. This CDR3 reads CASSLVVGGTYNEQFF. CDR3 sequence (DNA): TGTGCCAGCAGCTTGGTCGTGGGAGGGACCTACAATGAGCAGTTCTTC.

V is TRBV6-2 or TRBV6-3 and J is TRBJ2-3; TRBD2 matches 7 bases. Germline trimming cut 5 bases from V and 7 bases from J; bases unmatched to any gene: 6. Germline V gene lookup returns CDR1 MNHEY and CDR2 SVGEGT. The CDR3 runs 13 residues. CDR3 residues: CASSAPGLHTQYF. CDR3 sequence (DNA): TGTGCCAGCAGTGCGCCGGGACTACATACGCAGTATTTT.

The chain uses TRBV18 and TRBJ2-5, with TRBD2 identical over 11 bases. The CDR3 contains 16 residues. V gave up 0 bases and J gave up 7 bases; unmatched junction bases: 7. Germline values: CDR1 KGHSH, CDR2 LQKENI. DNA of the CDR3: TGTGCCAGCTCACCACCGGGACTAGCGGTGCGAGGGACCCAGTACTTC. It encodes CASSPPGLAVRGTQYF.

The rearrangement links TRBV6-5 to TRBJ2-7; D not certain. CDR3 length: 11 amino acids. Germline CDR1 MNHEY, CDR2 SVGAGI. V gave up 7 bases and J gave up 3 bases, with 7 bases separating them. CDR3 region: CASKRDYEQYF. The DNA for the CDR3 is TGTGCCAGCAAGCGAGACTACGAGCAGTACTTC.

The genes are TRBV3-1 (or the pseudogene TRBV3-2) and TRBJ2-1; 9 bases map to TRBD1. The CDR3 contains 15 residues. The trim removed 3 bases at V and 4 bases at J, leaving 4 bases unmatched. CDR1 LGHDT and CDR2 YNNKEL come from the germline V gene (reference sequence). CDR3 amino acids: CASSHWTGEYNEQFF. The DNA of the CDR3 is TGTGCCAGCAGCCATTGGACAGGGGAATACAATGAGCAGTTCTTC.

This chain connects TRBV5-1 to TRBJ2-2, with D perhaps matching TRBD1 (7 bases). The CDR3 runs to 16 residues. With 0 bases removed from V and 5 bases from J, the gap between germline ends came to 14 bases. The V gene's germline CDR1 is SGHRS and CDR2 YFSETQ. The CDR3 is CASSLEPAGGTGELFF. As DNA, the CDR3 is TGCGCCAGCAGCTTGGAACCAGCAGGGGGGACCGGGGAGCTGTTTTTT.

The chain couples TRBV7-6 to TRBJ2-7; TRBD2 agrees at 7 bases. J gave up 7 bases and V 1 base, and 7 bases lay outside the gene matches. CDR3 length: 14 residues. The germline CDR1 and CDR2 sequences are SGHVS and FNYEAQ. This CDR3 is CASSLGGGRREQYF. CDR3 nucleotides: TGTGCCAGCAGCTTAGGCGGGGGAAGGCGGGAGCAGTACTTC.

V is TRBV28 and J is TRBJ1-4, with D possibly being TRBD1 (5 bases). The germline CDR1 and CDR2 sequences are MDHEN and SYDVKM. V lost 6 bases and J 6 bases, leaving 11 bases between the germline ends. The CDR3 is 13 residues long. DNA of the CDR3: TGTGCCAGCAGAGACAGCCCCGATGAAAAACTGTTTTTT. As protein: CASRDSPDEKLFF.

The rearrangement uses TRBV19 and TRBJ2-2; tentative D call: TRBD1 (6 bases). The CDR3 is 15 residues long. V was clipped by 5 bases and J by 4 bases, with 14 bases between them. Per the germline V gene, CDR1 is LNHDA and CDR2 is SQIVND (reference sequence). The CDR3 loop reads CASSFLGGTTGELFF. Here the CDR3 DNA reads TGTGCCAGTAGTTTTTTAGGGGGAACCACCGGGGAGCTGTTTTTT.

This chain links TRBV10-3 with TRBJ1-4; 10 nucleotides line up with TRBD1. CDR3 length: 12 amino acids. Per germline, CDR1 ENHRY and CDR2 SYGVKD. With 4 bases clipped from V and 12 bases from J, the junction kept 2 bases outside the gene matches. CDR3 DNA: TGTGCCATCAGTGGGACAGGGGGGCAACTGTTTTTT. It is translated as CAISGTGGQLFF.

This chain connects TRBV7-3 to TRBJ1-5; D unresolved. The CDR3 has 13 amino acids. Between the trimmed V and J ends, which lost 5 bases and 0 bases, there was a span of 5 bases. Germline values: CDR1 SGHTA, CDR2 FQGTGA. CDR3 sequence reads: CASSLDSNQPQHF. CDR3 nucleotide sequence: TGTGCCAGCAGCCTAGATAGCAATCAGCCCCAGCATTTT.

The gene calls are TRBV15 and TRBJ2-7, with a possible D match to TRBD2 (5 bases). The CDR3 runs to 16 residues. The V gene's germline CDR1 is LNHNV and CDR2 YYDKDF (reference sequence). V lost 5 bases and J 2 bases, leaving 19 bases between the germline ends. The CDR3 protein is CATSGRVGAAAYEQYF. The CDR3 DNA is TGTGCCACCAGCGGACGAGTAGGAGCGGCGGCCTACGAGCAGTACTTC.

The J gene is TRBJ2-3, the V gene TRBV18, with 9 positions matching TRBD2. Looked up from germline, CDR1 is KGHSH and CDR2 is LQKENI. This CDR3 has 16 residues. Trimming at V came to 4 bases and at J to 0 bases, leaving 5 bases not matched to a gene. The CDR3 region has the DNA TGTGCCAGCTCACGGACTAGCGAGATCAGCACAGATACGCAGTATTTT. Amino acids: CASSRTSEISTDTQYF.

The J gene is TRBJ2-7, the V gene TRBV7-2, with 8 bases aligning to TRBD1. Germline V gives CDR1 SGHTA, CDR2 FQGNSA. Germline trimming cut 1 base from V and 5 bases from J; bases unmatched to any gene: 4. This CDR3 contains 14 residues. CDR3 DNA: TGTGCCAGCAGCTTAGTGGACAGGGCCCACGAGCAGTACTTC. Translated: CASSLVDRAHEQYF.

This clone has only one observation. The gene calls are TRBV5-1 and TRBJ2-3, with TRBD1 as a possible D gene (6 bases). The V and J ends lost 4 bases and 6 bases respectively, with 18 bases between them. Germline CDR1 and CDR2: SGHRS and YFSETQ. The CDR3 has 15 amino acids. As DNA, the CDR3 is TGCGCCAGCAGCCTGGACCCCCGGACAGTCGATACGCAGTATTTT. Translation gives CASSLDPRTVDTQYF.

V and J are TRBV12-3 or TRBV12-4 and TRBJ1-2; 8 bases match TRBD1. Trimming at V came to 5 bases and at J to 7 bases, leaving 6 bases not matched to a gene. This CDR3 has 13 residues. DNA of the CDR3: TGTGCCAGCAGTCTTGCAGGGGGCGGTGGCTACACCTTC. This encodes CASSLAGGGGYTF.

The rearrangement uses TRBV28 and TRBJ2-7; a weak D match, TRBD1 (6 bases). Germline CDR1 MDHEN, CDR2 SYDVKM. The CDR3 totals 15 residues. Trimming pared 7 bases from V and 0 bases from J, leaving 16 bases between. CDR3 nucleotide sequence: TGTGCCAGCACCTACTTCGGGACACCCTCCTACGAGCAGTACTTC. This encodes CASTYFGTPSYEQYF.

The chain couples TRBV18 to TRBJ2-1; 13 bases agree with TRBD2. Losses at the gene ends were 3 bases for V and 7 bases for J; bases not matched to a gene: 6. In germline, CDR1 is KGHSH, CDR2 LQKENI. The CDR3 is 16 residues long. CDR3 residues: CASSPMGLAGINEQFF. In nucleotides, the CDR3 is TGTGCCAGCTCACCGATGGGACTAGCGGGGATTAATGAGCAGTTCTTC.

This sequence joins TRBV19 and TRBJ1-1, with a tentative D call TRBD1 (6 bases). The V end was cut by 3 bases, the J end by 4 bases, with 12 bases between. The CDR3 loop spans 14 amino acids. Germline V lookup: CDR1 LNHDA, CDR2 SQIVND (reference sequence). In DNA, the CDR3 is TGTGCCAGTAGTATTGGGGCAGGGGTCACTGAAGCTTTCTTT. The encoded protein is CASSIGAGVTEAFF.

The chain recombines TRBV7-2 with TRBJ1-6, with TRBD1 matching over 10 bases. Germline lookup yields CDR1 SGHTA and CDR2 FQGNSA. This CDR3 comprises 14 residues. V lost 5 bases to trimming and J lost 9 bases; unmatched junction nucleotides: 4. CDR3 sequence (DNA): TGTGCCAGCAGCACGGGACAGGGGAGTTCACCCCTCCACTTT. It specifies CASSTGQGSSPLHF. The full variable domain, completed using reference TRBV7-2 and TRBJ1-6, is GAGVSQSPSNKVTEKGKDVELRCDPISGHTALYWYRQSLGQGLEFLIYFQGNSAPDKSGLPSDRFSAERTGGSVSTLTIQRTQQEDSAVYLCASSTGQGSSPLHFGNGTRLTVT.